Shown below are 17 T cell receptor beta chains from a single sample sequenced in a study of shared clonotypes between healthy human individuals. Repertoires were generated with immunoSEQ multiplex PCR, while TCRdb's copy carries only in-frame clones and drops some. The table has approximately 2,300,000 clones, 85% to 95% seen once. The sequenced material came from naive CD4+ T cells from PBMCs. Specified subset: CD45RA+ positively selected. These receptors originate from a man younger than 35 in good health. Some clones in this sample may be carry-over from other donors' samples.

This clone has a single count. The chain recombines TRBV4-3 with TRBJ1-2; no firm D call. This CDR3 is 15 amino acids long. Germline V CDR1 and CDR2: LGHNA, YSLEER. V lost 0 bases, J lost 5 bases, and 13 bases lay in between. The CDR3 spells CASSQDLLAAYGYTF. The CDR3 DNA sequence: TGCGCCAGCAGCCAAGATTTGTTGGCGGCGTATGGCTACACCTTC.

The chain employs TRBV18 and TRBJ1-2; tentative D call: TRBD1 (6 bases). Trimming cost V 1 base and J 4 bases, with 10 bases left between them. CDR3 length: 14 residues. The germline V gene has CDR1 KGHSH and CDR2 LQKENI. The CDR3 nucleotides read TGTGCCAGCTCACCACAGGACAGAACCTATGGCTACACCTTC. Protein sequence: CASSPQDRTYGYTF.

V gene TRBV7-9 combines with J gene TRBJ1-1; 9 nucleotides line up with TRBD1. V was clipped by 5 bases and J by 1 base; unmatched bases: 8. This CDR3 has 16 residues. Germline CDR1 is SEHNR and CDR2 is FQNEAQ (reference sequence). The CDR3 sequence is CASSLLGTGRNTEAFF. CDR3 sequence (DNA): TGTGCCAGCAGCCTCCTCGGGACAGGGCGGAACACTGAAGCTTTCTTT.

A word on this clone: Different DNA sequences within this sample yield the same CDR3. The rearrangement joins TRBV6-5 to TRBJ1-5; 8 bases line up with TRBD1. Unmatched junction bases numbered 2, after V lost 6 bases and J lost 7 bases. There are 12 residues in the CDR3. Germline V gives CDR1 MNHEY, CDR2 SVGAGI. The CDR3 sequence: CASRTGDQPQHF. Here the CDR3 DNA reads TGTGCCAGCAGGACAGGGGACCAGCCCCAGCATTTT.

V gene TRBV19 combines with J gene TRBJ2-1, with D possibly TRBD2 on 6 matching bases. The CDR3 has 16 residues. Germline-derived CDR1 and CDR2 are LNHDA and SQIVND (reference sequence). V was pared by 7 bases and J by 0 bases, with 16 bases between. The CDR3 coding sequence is TGTGCCAGTAAAACCATCGACGGGAGCTCCTACAATGAGCAGTTCTTC. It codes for CASKTIDGSSYNEQFF.

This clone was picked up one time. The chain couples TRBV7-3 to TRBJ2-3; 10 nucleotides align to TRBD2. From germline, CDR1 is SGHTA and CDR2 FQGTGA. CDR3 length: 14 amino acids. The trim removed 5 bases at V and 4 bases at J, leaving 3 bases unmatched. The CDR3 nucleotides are TGTGCCAGCAGCGGAGCGGGAGGGCCAGATACGCAGTATTTT. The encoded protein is CASSGAGGPDTQYF.

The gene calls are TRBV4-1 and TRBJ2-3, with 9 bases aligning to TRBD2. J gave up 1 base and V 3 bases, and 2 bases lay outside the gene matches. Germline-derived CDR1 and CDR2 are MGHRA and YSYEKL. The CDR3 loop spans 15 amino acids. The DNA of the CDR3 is TGCGCCAGCAGCCATATAGCGGGAGGCACAGATACGCAGTATTTT. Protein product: CASSHIAGGTDTQYF.

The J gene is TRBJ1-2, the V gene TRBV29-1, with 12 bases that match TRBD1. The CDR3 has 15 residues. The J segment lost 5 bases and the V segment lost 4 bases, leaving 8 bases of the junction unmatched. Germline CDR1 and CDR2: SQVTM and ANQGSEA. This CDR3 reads CSVAGQGASGYGYTF. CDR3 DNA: TGCAGCGTTGCGGGACAGGGGGCCTCTGGATATGGCTACACCTTC.

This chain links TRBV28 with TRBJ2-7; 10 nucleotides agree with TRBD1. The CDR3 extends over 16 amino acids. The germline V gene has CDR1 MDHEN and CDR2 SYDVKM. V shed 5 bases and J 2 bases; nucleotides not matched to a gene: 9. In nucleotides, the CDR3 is TGTGCCAGCAGTCGGACAGGGGGGAAGAACCCCTACGAGCAGTACTTC. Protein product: CASSRTGGKNPYEQYF.

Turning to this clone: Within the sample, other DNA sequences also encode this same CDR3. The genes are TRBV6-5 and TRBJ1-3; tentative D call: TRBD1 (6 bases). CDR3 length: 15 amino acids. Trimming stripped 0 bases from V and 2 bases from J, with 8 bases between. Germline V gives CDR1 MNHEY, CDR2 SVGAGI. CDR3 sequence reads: CASSYSGGTGNTIYF. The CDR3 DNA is TGTGCCAGCAGTTACTCAGGGGGGACTGGAAACACCATATATTTT.

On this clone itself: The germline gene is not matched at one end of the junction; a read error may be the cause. DNA for the CDR3: TGCAGCGTCGAAGATTCGGGCAGGGGACTCCGACCCGGGGAGCTGTTTTTT. Translated: CSVEDSGRGLRPGELFF. The chain couples TRBV29-1 to TRBJ2-2, with D perhaps given as TRBD1 or TRBD2 (6 bases each). CDR3 length equals 17 residues. Germline V gene sequence: CDR1 SQVTM, CDR2 ANQGSEA.

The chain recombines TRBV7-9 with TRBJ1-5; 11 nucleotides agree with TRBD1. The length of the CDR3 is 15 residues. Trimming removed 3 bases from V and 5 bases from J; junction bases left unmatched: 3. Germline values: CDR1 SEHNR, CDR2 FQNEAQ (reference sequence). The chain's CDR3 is CASSFGTGGDQPQHF. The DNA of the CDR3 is TGTGCCAGCAGCTTTGGGACAGGGGGAGATCAGCCCCAGCATTTT.

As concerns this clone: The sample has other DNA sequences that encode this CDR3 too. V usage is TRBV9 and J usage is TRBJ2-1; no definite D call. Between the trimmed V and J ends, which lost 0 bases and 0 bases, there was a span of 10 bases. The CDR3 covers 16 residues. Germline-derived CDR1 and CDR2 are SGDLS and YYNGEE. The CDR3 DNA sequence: TGTGCCAGCAGCGTAGATCCGGGCAACTCCTACAATGAGCAGTTCTTC. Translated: CASSVDPGNSYNEQFF.

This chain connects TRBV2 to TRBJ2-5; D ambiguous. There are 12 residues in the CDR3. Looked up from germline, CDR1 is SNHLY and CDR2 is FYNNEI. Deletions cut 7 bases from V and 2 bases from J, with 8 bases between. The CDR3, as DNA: TGTGCCAGCAACGTGCAGCAAGAGACCCAGTACTTC. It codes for CASNVQQETQYF.

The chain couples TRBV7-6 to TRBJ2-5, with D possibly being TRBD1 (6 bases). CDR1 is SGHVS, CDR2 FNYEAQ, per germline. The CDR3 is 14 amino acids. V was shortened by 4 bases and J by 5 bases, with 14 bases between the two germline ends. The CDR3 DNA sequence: TGTGCCAGCAGCTCCGGGGCAGGGGTGGAGACCCAGTACTTC. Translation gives CASSSGAGVETQYF. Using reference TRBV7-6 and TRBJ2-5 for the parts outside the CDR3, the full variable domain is GAGVSQSPRYKVTKRGQDVALRCDPISGHVSLYWYRQALGQGPEFLTYFNYEAQQDKSGLPNDRFSAERPEGSISTLTIQRTEQRDSAMYRCASSSGAGVETQYFGPGTRLLVL.

CDR3 sequence (DNA): TGTGCCAGTAGTGAGCGGACAGGGTCGAACTATGGCTACACCTTC. Amino acids: CASSERTGSNYGYTF. J is TRBJ1-2 and V is TRBV19, with TRBD1 identical over 8 bases. This CDR3 spans 15 amino acids. Germline V lookup: CDR1 LNHDA, CDR2 SQIVND (reference sequence). The ends lost 5 bases at V and 2 bases at J; junction bases unmatched: 7.

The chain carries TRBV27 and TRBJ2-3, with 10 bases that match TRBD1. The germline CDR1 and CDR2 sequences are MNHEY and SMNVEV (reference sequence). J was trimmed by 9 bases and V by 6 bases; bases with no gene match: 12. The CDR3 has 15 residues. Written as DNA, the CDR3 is TGTGCCAGCAGCACCCGACAGGGGGCGGGGAGGACGCAGTATTTT. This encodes CASSTRQGAGRTQYF.